The sequence of this TCR beta chain was determined in a study of blood T cell repertoires in COVID-19. Study information: COVID-19 samples from acute and convalescent phases originated in the United States, Italy and Spain. In each case, the material was cDNA or gDNA derived from T cells, B-cell-depleted T cells, or PBMCs.

As handled by the study authors: Amplifying reference gene primers gave estimates of nucleated cell counts. Generated by immunoSEQ multiplex PCR, the TCRdb table keeps only in-frame clones and is missing some. V and J calls and clone size are those listed in that table; D and trimming were worked out from the DNA. Of over 100,000 clones in the sample, over 80% were seen once. The CDR3 extends over 16 amino acids. Germline lookup yields CDR1 SEHNR and CDR2 FQNEAQ (reference sequence). Deletions cut 0 bases from V and 0 bases from J, with 10 bases between. The TCR was taken from a human donor in a cohort sampled during active COVID-19. The chain carries TRBV7-9 and TRBJ2-3; D is undetermined. Sample: peripheral blood. DNA for the CDR3: TGTGCCAGCAGCTTAGCGTCAGTGGTTAGCACAGATACGCAGTATTTT. Translating gives CASSLASVVSTDTQYF.